The next 15 T cell receptor beta chains were all read from a single sample in a study of shared clonotypes between healthy human individuals (dated by TCRdb to about 2020). The protocol used for the library was the immunoSEQ multiplex PCR assay. Drawn from immuneACCESS, this table holds only the in-frame rearrangements with V and J called that TCRdb kept. Clones are partly lost; checked studies trace under half to an unresolved V gene and leave the rest unexplained. Here the sample has about 610,000 clones; 97% occur a single time. Approximately 0.057% of the sample goes to the ten largest clones. The sample taken for sequencing was naive CD4+ T cells sorted from blood. The intended sense of this specimen's cell subset or site label: CD45RA+ positively selected. The receptors were sampled from a woman in her twenties or thirties in good health.

The chain uses TRBV19 and TRBJ1-5, with no clear D. Germline CDR1 is LNHDA and CDR2 is SQIVND (reference sequence). This CDR3 has 14 residues. The V end lost 3 bases, the J end lost 1 base, and 7 bases lay between the germline ends. The CDR3 reads CASSMVASNQPQHF. CDR3 DNA sequence: TGTGCCAGTAGTATGGTGGCCAGCAATCAGCCCCAGCATTTT.

The V and J genes are TRBV19 and TRBJ1-6; D is undetermined. The germline CDR1 and CDR2 sequences are LNHDA and SQIVND (reference sequence). V was clipped by 3 bases and J by 0 bases, with 9 bases between them. This CDR3 has 16 residues. Here the CDR3 DNA reads TGTGCCAGTAGTATCGACCAGAGCTCCTATAATTCACCCCTCCACTTT. Its translation is CASSIDQSSYNSPLHF.

The CDR3 DNA follows: TGTGCCAGCAGGCTCGGGCCCGGGAGCTTGAACGAGCAGTACTTC. The encoded protein is CASRLGPGSLNEQYF. The chain joins TRBV2 to TRBJ2-7; perhaps TRBD2 as D (6 bases). Germline CDR1 SNHLY, CDR2 FYNNEI. This CDR3 comprises 15 residues. The V end was cut by 6 bases, the J end by 5 bases, with 20 bases between. The full variable domain, completed using reference TRBV2 and TRBJ2-7, is EPEVTQTPSHQVTQMGQEVILRCVPISNHLYFYWYRQILGQKVEFLVSFYNNEISEKSEIFDDQFSVERPDGSNFTLKIRSTKLEDSAMYFCASRLGPGSLNEQYFGPGTRLTVT.

The chain joins TRBV29-1 to TRBJ1-1, with a tentative D call TRBD1 (6 bases). CDR1 and CDR2 (germline): SQVTM, ANQGSEA. Trimming removed 5 bases from V and 4 bases from J, with 11 bases in between. This CDR3 has 12 residues. The CDR3 region is CSVQGHFTEAFF. The CDR3 nucleotides are TGCAGCGTTCAGGGGCACTTCACTGAAGCTTTCTTT.

The DNA for the CDR3 is TGTGCCAGCAGATGGGCTAGTGGAACATACGAGCAGTACTTC. Translated: CASRWASGTYEQYF. The rearrangement joins TRBV6-1 to TRBJ2-7; D gene unclear. Germline CDR1 reads MNHNS; CDR2 reads SASEGT. The CDR3 length is 14 residues. V was pared by 6 bases and J by 4 bases, with 16 bases between.

The chain joins TRBV2 to TRBJ1-2; D ambiguous. This CDR3 comprises 13 residues. The V gene's germline CDR1 is SNHLY and CDR2 FYNNEI. V was clipped by 1 base and J by 6 bases, with 9 bases between them. CDR3 protein: CASSEEERNGYTF. In DNA form, the CDR3 reads TGTGCCAGCAGTGAAGAGGAACGGAATGGCTACACCTTC.

Remarks on this clone: The same CDR3 arises from other DNA sequences in this sample as well. The V and J genes are TRBV7-9 and TRBJ2-3; D is tentatively TRBD1 or TRBD2 (5 bases each). The length of the CDR3 is 15 residues. Trimming took off 5 bases at V and 0 bases at J, with 12 bases between the two ends. CDR1 and CDR2 from the germline V gene are SEHNR and FQNEAQ (reference sequence). The CDR3 DNA sequence: TGTGCCAGCAGCCCGGGGACGTCGAGCACAGATACGCAGTATTTT. Amino acids: CASSPGTSSTDTQYF.

This clone was observed a handful of times. V gene TRBV11-1 combines with J gene TRBJ2-7, with 8 positions matching TRBD2. This CDR3 is 14 amino acids long. The germline V gene encodes CDR1 SGHAT and CDR2 FQDESV (reference sequence). The V segment lost 2 bases and the J segment 0 bases; nucleotides outside the gene matches: 0. CDR3 in amino acids: CASSLSGSSYEQYF. For the CDR3, the DNA is TGTGCCAGCAGCTTAAGCGGGAGCTCCTACGAGCAGTACTTC.

CDR3 sequence reads: CASPAPDSNYGYTF. The DNA for the CDR3 is TGTGCCAGCCCCGCTCCCGACAGTAACTATGGCTACACCTTC. The chain has TRBV2 and TRBJ1-2; possibly TRBD1 for D (5 bases). V lost 8 bases, J lost 1 base, and 14 bases lay in between. The CDR3 runs to 14 residues. In germline, CDR1 is SNHLY, CDR2 FYNNEI.

The rearrangement joins TRBV2 to TRBJ2-2; the D is unclear. The CDR3 has 13 amino acids. Per the germline V gene, CDR1 is SNHLY and CDR2 is FYNNEI. The V gene lost 6 bases and the J gene lost 6 bases, with 11 bases spanning the gap. CDR3 nucleotide sequence: TGTGCCAGCAGGGAGACGGGCCCCGGGGAGCTGTTTTTT. Amino acid sequence: CASRETGPGELFF.

The V and J genes are TRBV5-1 and TRBJ2-1; 9 nucleotides agree with TRBD2. The CDR3 consists of 15 residues. Germline CDR1 and CDR2: SGHRS and YFSETQ. V dropped 0 bases and J dropped 7; count of bases not matched to a gene: 5. CDR3 amino acids: CASSLVAGALNEQFF. The CDR3 DNA reads as TGCGCCAGCAGCTTGGTAGCGGGAGCTCTGAATGAGCAGTTCTTC.

The V gene is TRBV6-6, the J gene TRBJ2-5; D uncertain. CDR1 is MNHNY and CDR2 is SVGAGI in the germline V gene (reference sequence). This CDR3 has 14 amino acids. V was clipped by 5 bases and J by 1 base, with 11 bases between them. The CDR3 sequence is CASSAGPAQETQYF. The CDR3 region has the DNA TGTGCCAGCAGTGCCGGGCCAGCCCAAGAGACCCAGTACTTC.

J is TRBJ1-1 and V is TRBV19; possible D gene TRBD1, 6 bases. Between the trimmed V and J ends, which lost 4 bases and 5 bases, there was a span of 8 bases. This CDR3 has 12 residues. CDR1 and CDR2 from the germline V gene are LNHDA and SQIVND (reference sequence). The chain's CDR3 is CASSSQGTEAFF. CDR3 DNA: TGTGCCAGTAGTAGCCAGGGGACTGAAGCTTTCTTT.

This rearrangement joins TRBV5-1 to TRBJ2-2, with 8 nucleotides matching TRBD2. Germline lookup yields CDR1 SGHRS and CDR2 YFSETQ. This CDR3 is 16 amino acids long. The ends lost 4 bases at V and 0 bases at J; junction bases unmatched: 5. The chain's CDR3 is CASSLLSGANTGELFF. The CDR3 nucleotides read TGCGCCAGCAGCCTCCTTAGCGGGGCGAACACCGGGGAGCTGTTTTTT. The complete variable domain, with remaining parts taken from reference TRBV5-1 and TRBJ2-2, reads KAGVTQTPRYLIKTRGQQVTLSCSPISGHRSVSWYQQTPGQGLQFLFEYFSETQRNKGNFPGRFSGRQFSNSRSEMNVSTLELGDSALYLCASSLLSGANTGELFFGEGSRLTVL.

This clone appeared a single time. The gene calls are TRBV4-1 and TRBJ2-1; D gene unclear. The CDR3 has 14 residues. Germline-derived CDR1 and CDR2 are MGHRA and YSYEKL. Trimming stripped 2 bases from V and 4 bases from J, with 9 bases between. The CDR3 protein is CASSQRQLYNEQFF. CDR3 in DNA: TGCGCCAGCAGCCAACGACAACTATACAATGAGCAGTTCTTC.